This entry concerns a single T cell receptor beta chain. This may stem from a read error, because a much larger clone lies one nucleotide away. The CDR3 totals 12 residues. V was shortened by 7 bases and J by 5 bases, with 11 bases between the two germline ends. The sample is drawn from a study of T cells after yellow fever vaccination. TCRdb itself ran the 5' RACE reads through MiXCR, one entry per CDR3 protein. The repertoire holds roughly 160,000 distinct CDR3 sequences, with about 7% as singletons. The TCR originated in a man between 18 and 35 years old who received the YFV17D yellow fever vaccine. The chain has TRBV12-3 or TRBV12-4 and TRBJ1-1, with D possibly TRBD1 on 5 matching bases. The sample here was CD4+ T cells sorted from PBMCs, taken about 5 days after the first yellow fever vaccination. The CDR3 protein is CASTRGETEAFF. CDR3 DNA: TGTGCCAGCACGCGAGGGGAAACTGAAGCTTTCTTT.